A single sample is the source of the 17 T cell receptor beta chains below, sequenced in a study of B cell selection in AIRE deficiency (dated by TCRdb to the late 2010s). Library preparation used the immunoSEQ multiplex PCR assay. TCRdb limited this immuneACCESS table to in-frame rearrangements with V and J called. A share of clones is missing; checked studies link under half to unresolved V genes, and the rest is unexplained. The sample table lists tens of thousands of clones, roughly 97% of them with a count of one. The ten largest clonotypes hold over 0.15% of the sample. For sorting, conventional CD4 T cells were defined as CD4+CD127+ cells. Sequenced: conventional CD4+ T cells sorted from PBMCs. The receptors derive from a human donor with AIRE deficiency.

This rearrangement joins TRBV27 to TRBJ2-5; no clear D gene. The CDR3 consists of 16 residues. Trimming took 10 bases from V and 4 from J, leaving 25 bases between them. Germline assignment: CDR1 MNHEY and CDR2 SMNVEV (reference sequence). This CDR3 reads CATTLGQVPDGETQYF. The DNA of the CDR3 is TGTGCCACCACACTTGGTCAGGTTCCTGACGGAGAGACCCAGTACTTC.

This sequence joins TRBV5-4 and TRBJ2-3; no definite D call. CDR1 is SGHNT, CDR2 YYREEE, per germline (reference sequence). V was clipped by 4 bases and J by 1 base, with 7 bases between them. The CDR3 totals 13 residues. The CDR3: CASSKTGTDTQYF. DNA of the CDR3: TGTGCCAGCAGCAAAACAGGCACAGATACGCAGTATTTT.

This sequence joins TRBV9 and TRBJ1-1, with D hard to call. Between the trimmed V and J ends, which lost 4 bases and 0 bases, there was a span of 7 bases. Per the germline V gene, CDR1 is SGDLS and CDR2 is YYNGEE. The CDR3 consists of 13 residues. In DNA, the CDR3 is TGTGCCAGCAGCCCCCTCCTGAACACTGAAGCTTTCTTT. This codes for CASSPLLNTEAFF.

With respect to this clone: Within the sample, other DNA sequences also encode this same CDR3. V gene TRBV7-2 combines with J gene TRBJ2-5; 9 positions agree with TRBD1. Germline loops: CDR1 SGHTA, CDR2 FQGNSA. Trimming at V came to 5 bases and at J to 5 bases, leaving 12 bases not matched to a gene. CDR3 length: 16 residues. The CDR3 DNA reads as TGTGCCAGCAGCCCCGGGGGACAGGGTCGGGGGGAGACCCAGTACTTC. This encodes CASSPGGQGRGETQYF.

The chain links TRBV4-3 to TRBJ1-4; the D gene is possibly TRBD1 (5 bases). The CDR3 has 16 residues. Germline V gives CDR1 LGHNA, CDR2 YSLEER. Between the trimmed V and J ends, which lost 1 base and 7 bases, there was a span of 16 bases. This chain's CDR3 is CASSQAITRGGEKLFF. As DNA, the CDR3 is TGCGCCAGCAGCCAAGCTATAACGCGGGGCGGTGAAAAACTGTTTTTT.

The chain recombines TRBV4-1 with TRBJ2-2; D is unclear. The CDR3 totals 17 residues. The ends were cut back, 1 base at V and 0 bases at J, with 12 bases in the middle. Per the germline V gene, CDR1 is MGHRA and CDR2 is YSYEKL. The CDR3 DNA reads TGCGCCAGCAGCCAAGTAATTGGGCCCGCGAACACCGGGGAGCTGTTTTTT. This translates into CASSQVIGPANTGELFF.

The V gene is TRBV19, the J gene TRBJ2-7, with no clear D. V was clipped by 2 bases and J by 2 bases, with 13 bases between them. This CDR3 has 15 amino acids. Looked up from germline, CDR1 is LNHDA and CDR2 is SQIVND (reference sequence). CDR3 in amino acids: CASSIKGLITYEQYF. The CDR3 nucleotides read TGTGCCAGTAGTATAAAGGGTCTGATCACCTACGAGCAGTACTTC.

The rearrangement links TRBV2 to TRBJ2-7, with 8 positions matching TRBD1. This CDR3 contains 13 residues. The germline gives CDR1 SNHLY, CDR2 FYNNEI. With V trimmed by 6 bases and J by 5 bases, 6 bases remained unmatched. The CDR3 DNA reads TGTGCCAGCAGGGGGACAGGTTACAACGAGCAGTACTTC. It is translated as CASRGTGYNEQYF.

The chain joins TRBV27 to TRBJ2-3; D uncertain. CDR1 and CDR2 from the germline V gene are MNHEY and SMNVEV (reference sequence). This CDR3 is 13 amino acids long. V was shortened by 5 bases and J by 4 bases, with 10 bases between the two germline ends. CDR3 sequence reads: CASSPRRPDTQYF. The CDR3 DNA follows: TGTGCCAGCAGTCCCAGGCGCCCAGATACGCAGTATTTT.

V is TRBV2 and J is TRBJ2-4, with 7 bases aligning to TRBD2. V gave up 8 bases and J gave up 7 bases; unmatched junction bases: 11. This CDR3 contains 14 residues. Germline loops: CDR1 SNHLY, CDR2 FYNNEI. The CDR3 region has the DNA TGTGCCAGCTCTTCTACGCGGCGGGAGAACATTCAGTACTTC. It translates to CASSSTRRENIQYF.

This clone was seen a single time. In nucleotides, the CDR3 is TGTGCCAGCAGCGGACGGACAGATACGCAGTATTTT. Translated, it gives CASSGRTDTQYF. This chain joins TRBV5-4 and TRBJ2-3; unclear D gene. CDR1 and CDR2 from the germline V gene are SGHNT and YYREEE (reference sequence). V lost 4 bases, J lost 3 bases, and 6 bases lay in between. This CDR3 contains 12 residues. The entire variable domain, with the rest obtained from reference TRBV5-4 and TRBJ2-3, is as follows: ETGVTQSPTHLIKTRGQQVTLRCSSQSGHNTVSWYQQALGQGPQFIFQYYREEENGRGNFPPRFSGLQFPNYSSELNVNALELDDSALYLCASSGRTDTQYFGPGTRLTVL.

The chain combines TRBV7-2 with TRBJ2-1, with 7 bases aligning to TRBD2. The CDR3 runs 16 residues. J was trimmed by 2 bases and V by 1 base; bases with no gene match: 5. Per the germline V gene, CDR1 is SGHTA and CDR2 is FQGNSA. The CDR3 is CASSLVGGGTYNEQFF. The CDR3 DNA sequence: TGTGCCAGCAGCTTAGTGGGGGGAGGGACCTACAATGAGCAGTTCTTC.

The CDR3 here is CASSLRPQGRYGYTF. In nucleotides, the CDR3 is TGTGCCAGCAGTTTACGACCACAGGGGCGCTATGGCTACACCTTC. The V and J genes are TRBV28 and TRBJ1-2, with 7 bases identical to TRBD1. Germline trimming cut 2 bases from V and 4 bases from J; bases unmatched to any gene: 7. The CDR3 covers 15 residues. Germline V CDR1 and CDR2: MDHEN, SYDVKM.

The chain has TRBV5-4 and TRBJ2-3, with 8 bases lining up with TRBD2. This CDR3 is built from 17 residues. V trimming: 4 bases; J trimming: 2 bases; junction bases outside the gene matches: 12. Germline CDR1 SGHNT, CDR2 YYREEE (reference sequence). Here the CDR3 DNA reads TGTGCCAGCAGCCCTAATACCGGGACTAGGTTCACAGATACGCAGTATTTT. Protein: CASSPNTGTRFTDTQYF.

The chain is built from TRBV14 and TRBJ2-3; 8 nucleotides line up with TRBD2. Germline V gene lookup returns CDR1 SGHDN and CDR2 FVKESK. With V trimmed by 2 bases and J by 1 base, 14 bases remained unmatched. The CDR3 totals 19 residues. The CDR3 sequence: CASSQTFSGTAERTDTQYF. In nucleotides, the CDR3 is TGTGCCAGCAGCCAAACTTTTAGCGGGACCGCTGAGCGCACAGATACGCAGTATTTT.

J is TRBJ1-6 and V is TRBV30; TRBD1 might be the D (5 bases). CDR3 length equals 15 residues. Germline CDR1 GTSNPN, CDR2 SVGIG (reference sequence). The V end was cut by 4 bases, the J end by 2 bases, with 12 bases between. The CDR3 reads CAWKIWGTYNSPLHF. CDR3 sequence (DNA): TGTGCCTGGAAGATTTGGGGGACCTATAATTCACCCCTCCACTTT.

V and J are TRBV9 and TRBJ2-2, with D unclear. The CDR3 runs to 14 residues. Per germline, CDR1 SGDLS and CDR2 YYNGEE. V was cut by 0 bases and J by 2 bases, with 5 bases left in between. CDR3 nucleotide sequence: TGTGCCAGCAGCGTAGATGGAAACACCGGGGAGCTGTTTTTT. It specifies CASSVDGNTGELFF. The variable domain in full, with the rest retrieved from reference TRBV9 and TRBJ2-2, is DSGVTQTPKHLITATGQRVTLRCSPRSGDLSVYWYQQSLDQGLQFLIQYYNGEERAKGNILERFSAQQFPDLHSELNLSSLELGDSALYFCASSVDGNTGELFFGEGSRLTVL.